This T cell receptor beta chain was identified in a study of siplizumab effects on memory and regulatory T cells. Details on this clone: Its specificity is unknown.

This CDR3 comprises 15 residues. The ends lost 5 bases at V and 7 bases at J; junction bases unmatched: 10. Germline V CDR1 and CDR2: MDHEN, SYDVKM. The protocol was immunoSEQ multiplex PCR, while the TCRdb copy is restricted to in-frame clones and leaves out a portion. The sample lists about 100,000 clones; about 91% were seen once. Study-wide findings and caveats: Memory cells seemed less diverse than naive T cells, which seemed major alloresponse contributors. Siplizumab, the agent tested, significantly reduced alloreactive sequences traceable to unstimulated CD4+ memory cells.

Sequencing was done on a sample of Tregs sorted from blood. The receptor was isolated from a human donor in good health. The chain is built from TRBV28 and TRBJ2-5; 10 bases are shared with TRBD1. CDR3 region: CASSRTGGMKGTQYF. DNA of the CDR3: TGTGCCAGCAGTCGGACAGGGGGAATGAAGGGGACCCAGTACTTC.